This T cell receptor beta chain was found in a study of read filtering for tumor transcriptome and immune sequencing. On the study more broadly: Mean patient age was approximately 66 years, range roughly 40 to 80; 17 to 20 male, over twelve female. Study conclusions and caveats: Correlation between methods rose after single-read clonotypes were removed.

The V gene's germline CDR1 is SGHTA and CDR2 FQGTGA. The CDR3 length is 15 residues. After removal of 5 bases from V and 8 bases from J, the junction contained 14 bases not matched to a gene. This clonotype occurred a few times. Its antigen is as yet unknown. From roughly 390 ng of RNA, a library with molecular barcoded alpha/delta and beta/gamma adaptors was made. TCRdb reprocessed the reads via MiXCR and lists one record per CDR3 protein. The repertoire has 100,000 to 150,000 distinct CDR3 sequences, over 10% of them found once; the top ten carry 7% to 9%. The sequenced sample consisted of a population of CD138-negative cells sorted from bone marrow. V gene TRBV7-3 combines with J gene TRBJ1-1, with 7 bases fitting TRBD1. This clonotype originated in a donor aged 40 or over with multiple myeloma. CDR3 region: CASSPGGTAQFEAFF. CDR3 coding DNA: TGTGCCAGCAGCCCAGGGGGGACGGCCCAATTCGAAGCTTTCTTT. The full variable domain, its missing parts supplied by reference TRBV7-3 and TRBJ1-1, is GAGVSQTPSNKVTEKGKYVELRCDPISGHTALYWYRQSLGQGPEFLIYFQGTGAADDSGLPNDRFFAVRPEGSVSTLKIQRTERGDSAVYLCASSPGGTAQFEAFFGQGTRLTVV.